The rows below give T cell receptor beta chains drawn from one sample of a study of T cell changes during pregnancy in multiple sclerosis. This table comes from immunoSEQ multiplex PCR, and its TCRdb copy is limited to in-frame clones, with some not included. The repertoire holds fewer than 60,000 clones, with over 90% as singletons. Sample: CD8+ T cells from peripheral blood mononuclear cells, taken in the first trimester of pregnancy. The receptor source for this set is a female donor with multiple sclerosis, enrolled in a pregnancy study. Each CDR3 is given with its conserved first and last residue. Fields, in order: clone size, D gene, J gene, V gene, CDR3 DNA, CDR3 protein. The D gene is left open where the match is weak. A row's size may be missing; if present it is once, few, many or a size class.

size: .
D: .
J: TRBJ2-7
V: TRBV9
DNA: TGTGCCAGCAGCGTGGAATCAGGGGCCTACGAGCAGTACTTC
CDR3: CASSVESGAYEQYF

size: once
D: .
J: TRBJ2-7
V: TRBV30
DNA: TGTGCCTGCGACAGATCCTACGAGCAGTACTTC
CDR3: CACDRSYEQYF

size: .
D: TRBD1
J: TRBJ1-5
V: TRBV10-3
DNA: TGTGCCATCAGTGAGTCCGCTGGTGGACAGGGGAGAAATCAGCCCCAGCATTTT
CDR3: CAISESAGGQGRNQPQHF

size: once
D: .
J: TRBJ2-2
V: TRBV10-1
DNA: TGCGCCAGCAGTGATGGGGGCAACACCGGGGAGCTGTTTTTT
CDR3: CASSDGGNTGELFF

size: .
D: .
J: TRBJ2-7
V: TRBV5-4
DNA: TGTGCCAGCAGCTTGGTCAACTCCTACGAGCAGTACTTC
CDR3: CASSLVNSYEQYF

size: .
D: .
J: TRBJ2-3
V: TRBV14
DNA: TGTGCCAGCAGCCAAGGTCTATCGGGGTGGGGAGATACGCAGTATTTT
CDR3: CASSQGLSGWGDTQYF

size: .
D: .
J: TRBJ2-1
V: TRBV18
DNA: TGTGCCAGCTCACCCAGACAGGTCCTTCAATACAATGAGCAGTTCTTC
CDR3: CASSPRQVLQYNEQFF

size: .
D: TRBD1
J: TRBJ2-3
V: TRBV6-1
DNA: TGTGCCAGCAGTGCAGGGGGCAGGATACGCACAGATACGCAGTATTTT
CDR3: CASSAGGRIRTDTQYF

size: .
D: TRBD1
J: TRBJ1-2
V: TRBV11-2
DNA: TGTGCCAGCAGCTTATACAGGGGGCGCAACTATGGCTACACCTTC
CDR3: CASSLYRGRNYGYTF

size: .
D: TRBD1
J: TRBJ2-1
V: TRBV6-6
DNA: TGTGCCAGCAGTTGGACAGGGAATGAGCAGTTCTTC
CDR3: CASSWTGNEQFF

size: .
D: .
J: TRBJ2-1
V: TRBV2
DNA: TGTGCCAGCTATGGCAGCTCCTACAATGAGCAGTTCTTC
CDR3: CASYGSSYNEQFF

size: .
D: TRBD1
J: TRBJ1-1
V: TRBV6-5
DNA: TGTGCCAGCAGTCTGCAGGGGGCCGACACTGAAGCTTTCTTT
CDR3: CASSLQGADTEAFF

size: once
D: .
J: TRBJ2-2
V: TRBV28
DNA: TGTGCCAGCAGTTTCATCAGGGGTACCGGGGAGCTGTTTTTT
CDR3: CASSFIRGTGELFF

size: .
D: TRBD2
J: TRBJ2-3
V: TRBV11-2
DNA: TGTGCCAGCAGCTCATGGACTAGCGGGAATGCAGATACGCAGTATTTT
CDR3: CASSSWTSGNADTQYF

size: .
D: .
J: TRBJ1-3
V: TRBV19
DNA: TGTGCCAGTAGTATGGGGAGGGGGACCCTTGGGAGGGAACCTGGAAACACCATATATTTT
CDR3: CASSMGRGTLGREPGNTIYF

size: .
D: TRBD2
J: TRBJ2-5
V: TRBV28
DNA: TGTGCCAGCAGTTTGCGGGAGTGGGGAGAGACCCAGTACTTC
CDR3: CASSLREWGETQYF

size: .
D: TRBD2
J: TRBJ2-2
V: TRBV19
DNA: TGTGCCAGTAGCCCGGGACTAGCGGGATTAAACACCGGGGAGCTGTTTTTT
CDR3: CASSPGLAGLNTGELFF

size: .
D: TRBD2
J: TRBJ2-7
V: TRBV13
DNA: TGTGCCAGCAGCCAAAGTGGGACTAGCGGGGTTAGGCGACGGGGTGAGCAGTACTTC
CDR3: CASSQSGTSGVRRRGEQYF

size: once
D: .
J: TRBJ2-7
V: TRBV27
DNA: TGTGCCAGCAGTTGGACGGGAGAAGGCAACGAGCAGTACTTC
CDR3: CASSWTGEGNEQYF

size: .
D: TRBD1
J: TRBJ1-5
V: TRBV15
DNA: TGTGCCACCAGCAACCGCCCGCCTAGAGGGACAGGGGACAATCAGCCCCAGCATTTT
CDR3: CATSNRPPRGTGDNQPQHF

size: .
D: .
J: TRBJ1-3
V: TRBV6-1
DNA: TGTGCCAGCAGTGAAGCGCTTATCGGACAGCCGATCTCTGGAAACACCATATATTTT
CDR3: CASSEALIGQPISGNTIYF

size: .
D: TRBD1
J: TRBJ1-6
V: TRBV6-5
DNA: TGTGCCAGCAGTTCCGCCGGGACAGAGTATTCACCCCTCCACTTT
CDR3: CASSSAGTEYSPLHF

size: .
D: TRBD2
J: TRBJ2-1
V: TRBV28
DNA: TGTGCCAGCAGTTCCGGACTAGCGGCCCCCTACAATGAGCAGTTCTTC
CDR3: CASSSGLAAPYNEQFF

size: .
D: TRBD1
J: TRBJ2-3
V: TRBV2
DNA: TGTGCCAGCATCTTTGGACAGGGAGCCTCAGATACGCAGTATTTT
CDR3: CASIFGQGASDTQYF

size: .
D: TRBD2
J: TRBJ2-1
V: TRBV6-6
DNA: TGTGCCAGCAGTAAGGCGGGAGGGCCTGTAAACAATGAGCAGTTCTTC
CDR3: CASSKAGGPVNNEQFF

size: .
D: TRBD1
J: TRBJ1-1
V: TRBV6-6
DNA: TGTGCCAGCACCGACAGGGACAGGGGGACGGAAACTGAAGCTTTCTTT
CDR3: CASTDRDRGTETEAFF

size: once
D: TRBD2
J: TRBJ2-7
V: TRBV4-2
DNA: TGTGCCAGCAGCCAAGATCAAGCGGGACGGTACGAGCAGTACTTC
CDR3: CASSQDQAGRYEQYF

size: once
D: .
J: TRBJ2-7
V: TRBV19
DNA: TGTGCCAGTAGTCTACTCAATGGGGCCGACGAGCAGTACTTC
CDR3: CASSLLNGADEQYF

size: .
D: .
J: TRBJ1-1
V: TRBV6-5
DNA: TGTGCCAGCAGTTATCAGGGGCTGAACACTGAAGCTTTCTTT
CDR3: CASSYQGLNTEAFF

size: .
D: .
J: TRBJ1-1
V: TRBV28
DNA: TGTGCCAGCAGTTTATCCCCGCCGGGGAACACTGAAGCTTTCTTT
CDR3: CASSLSPPGNTEAFF

size: .
D: TRBD1
J: TRBJ2-2
V: TRBV15
DNA: TGTGCCACCAGCAGAGAAAGCAGGGGGCGGACCGGGGAGCTGTTTTTT
CDR3: CATSRESRGRTGELFF

size: .
D: TRBD2
J: TRBJ2-7
V: TRBV6-5
DNA: TGTGCCAGCAGATCGACTAGCGGGCCACCCTACGAGCAGTACTTC
CDR3: CASRSTSGPPYEQYF

size: .
D: TRBD1
J: TRBJ2-7
V: TRBV4-2
DNA: TGTGCCAGCAGCCAAGATTGGGGCCGCGGGACAGGATCCTACGAGCAGTACTTC
CDR3: CASSQDWGRGTGSYEQYF

size: .
D: TRBD2
J: TRBJ2-1
V: TRBV4-3
DNA: TGCGCCAGCAGCCGATACCTGGGACTAGCGGGAGACAATGAGCAGTTCTTC
CDR3: CASSRYLGLAGDNEQFF

size: .
D: .
J: TRBJ2-7
V: TRBV30
DNA: TGTGCCTGGATGAACAGGCAAAGCTCCTACGAGCAGTACTTC
CDR3: CAWMNRQSSYEQYF

size: .
D: TRBD1
J: TRBJ2-7
V: TRBV29-1
DNA: TGCAGCGTTGAATCGACAGGGGTGCAGTACTTC
CDR3: CSVESTGVQYF

size: .
D: .
J: TRBJ1-2
V: TRBV27
DNA: TGTGCCAGCAGGGGCCCCTATGGCTACACCTTC
CDR3: CASRGPYGYTF

size: .
D: .
J: TRBJ1-5
V: TRBV2
DNA: TGTGCCAGCAGAGACAGAAATAGCAATCAGCCCCAGCATTTT
CDR3: CASRDRNSNQPQHF

size: .
D: .
J: TRBJ2-7
V: TRBV11-2
DNA: TGTGCCAGCAGCTTCCTAACGGGAGCGGAGGACGAGCAGTACTTC
CDR3: CASSFLTGAEDEQYF

size: .
D: .
J: TRBJ1-2
V: TRBV11-2
DNA: TGTGCCAGCAGCTTAGGGGCTGGCTACACCTTC
CDR3: CASSLGAGYTF

size: .
D: .
J: TRBJ1-4
V: TRBV25-1
DNA: TGTGCCAGCAGTGAACATGGCAGTGCAACTAATGAAAAACTGTTTTTT
CDR3: CASSEHGSATNEKLFF

size: once
D: TRBD1
J: TRBJ2-7
V: TRBV18
DNA: TGTGCCAGCTCACATTCATTCGGACAGGGAAATAAGCAGTACTTC
CDR3: CASSHSFGQGNKQYF

size: .
D: .
J: TRBJ1-5
V: TRBV5-5
DNA: TGTGCCAGCAGCTTAGGCAGGGGTTGGAATCAGCCCCAGCATTTT
CDR3: CASSLGRGWNQPQHF

size: .
D: TRBD1
J: TRBJ1-1
V: TRBV27
DNA: TGTGCCAGCAGGTTGCGACAGGGAAACACTGAAGCTTTCTTT
CDR3: CASRLRQGNTEAFF

size: few
D: .
J: TRBJ2-1
V: TRBV19
DNA: TGTGCCAGTAGTATTGTCGCAGCCTACAATGAGCAGTTCTTC
CDR3: CASSIVAAYNEQFF

size: .
D: TRBD1
J: TRBJ2-2
V: TRBV27
DNA: TGTGCCAGCAGTTTCTCCTGGACAGGGGGAGGGACCGGGGAGCTGTTTTTT
CDR3: CASSFSWTGGGTGELFF

size: .
D: .
J: TRBJ1-1
V: TRBV14
DNA: TGTGCCAGCAGCCTTCGGGGTTCCACTGAAGCTTTCTTT
CDR3: CASSLRGSTEAFF

size: once
D: .
J: TRBJ2-1
V: TRBV19
DNA: TGTGCCAGTAGTATTCTTGGGAGCAGTGAGCAGTTCTTC
CDR3: CASSILGSSEQFF

size: .
D: .
J: TRBJ2-2
V: TRBV6-5
DNA: TGTGCCAGCCTTGGCAGGGTGGCCAACACCGGGGAGCTGTTTTTT
CDR3: CASLGRVANTGELFF

size: once
D: TRBD1
J: TRBJ2-1
V: TRBV6-4
DNA: TGTGCCAGCAGTTTCGGACAGGGGGGGAACAATGAGCAGTTCTTC
CDR3: CASSFGQGGNNEQFF

size: .
D: TRBD2
J: TRBJ2-3
V: TRBV9
DNA: TGTGCCAGCAGCGTAACATTTTGGAGCGGGAGGGGGTCCGATACGCAGTATTTT
CDR3: CASSVTFWSGRGSDTQYF

size: .
D: .
J: TRBJ1-5
V: TRBV5-5
DNA: TGTGCCAGCAGCCTAGACCCGTTTCTGCCCCAGCATTTT
CDR3: CASSLDPFLPQHF

size: .
D: .
J: TRBJ2-7
V: TRBV5-4
DNA: TGTGCCAGCAGCTTAGCGGTTTCATTTACCTACGAGCAGTACTTC
CDR3: CASSLAVSFTYEQYF

size: .
D: .
J: TRBJ2-3
V: TRBV19
DNA: TGTGCCAGTAGTGAAACCATTGGCGGGAACACAGATACGCAGTATTTT
CDR3: CASSETIGGNTDTQYF

size: .
D: .
J: TRBJ2-5
V: TRBV7-9
DNA: TGTGCCAGCAGCTTAAATTTGCTAGAGGAGACCCAGTACTTC
CDR3: CASSLNLLEETQYF

size: .
D: .
J: TRBJ1-5
V: TRBV6-1
DNA: TGTGCCAGCAGTGAAATAGGGGTGAATCAGCCCCAGCATTTT
CDR3: CASSEIGVNQPQHF

size: .
D: TRBD1
J: TRBJ2-7
V: TRBV28
DNA: TGTGCCAGCAGTTTTTACTCCGGGACAGAGCTCTCCTACGAGCAGTACTTC
CDR3: CASSFYSGTELSYEQYF